These 10 T cell receptor beta chains were all obtained from the same sample, sequenced in a study of beta chain features in type 1 diabetes. Points from the study as a whole: Shortening of TCRB CDR3s, moderate but significant, appeared in all four CD4+ subsets of Type 1 diabetes patients.

No antigen is known for these receptors. Since all of the isolated RNA was reverse transcribed, expressed TCRB transcripts were what got sequenced. TCRdb's copy holds only in-frame clones and misses some; the assay was immunoSEQ multiplex PCR. The table includes about 340,000 clones, 7% to 10% detected once. Specimen: central memory CD4+ T cells from blood. These TCRs come from a man aged 25-45 years with type 1 diabetes.

This clone was counted between two and nine times. The chain links TRBV28 to TRBJ2-3; perhaps TRBD2 as D (6 bases). CDR3 length: 13 amino acids. Germline CDR1 and CDR2: MDHEN and SYDVKM. Deletions cut 6 bases from V and 5 bases from J, with 12 bases between. The CDR3 bases are TGTGCCAGCAGCCCTAGCGTGGAAGATACGCAGTATTTT. Residues: CASSPSVEDTQYF.

This clone came up a few times. The genes are TRBV6-6 and TRBJ2-7; unclear D gene. CDR3 length: 13 residues. Germline CDR1 is MNHNY and CDR2 is SVGAGI (reference sequence). Trimming removed 4 bases from V and 2 bases from J, with 9 bases in between. In nucleotides, the CDR3 is TGTGCCAGCAGTTTTGACCAGACCTACGAGCAGTACTTC. Its translation: CASSFDQTYEQYF.

This clone has only a few counts. The V call is TRBV7-9, the J call TRBJ2-7, with D perhaps TRBD1 (6 bases). The germline V gene has CDR1 SEHNR and CDR2 FQNEAQ (reference sequence). Trimming removed 5 bases from V and 6 bases from J, with 14 bases in between. The CDR3 consists of 13 residues. CDR3 loop: CASSRDRFGEQYF. The DNA of the CDR3 is TGTGCCAGCAGCCGTGACAGGTTTGGCGAGCAGTACTTC. The full variable domain, rest sourced from reference TRBV7-9 and TRBJ2-7, is DTGVSQNPRHKITKRGQNVTFRCDPISEHNRLYWYRQTLGQGPEFLTYFQNEAQLEKSRLLSDRFSAERPKGSFSTLEIQRTEQGDSAMYLCASSRDRFGEQYFGPGTRLTVT.

This clone was counted a few times. The chain has TRBV16 and TRBJ1-5; D is unclear. In germline, CDR1 is KGHSY, CDR2 FQNENV. This CDR3 spans 13 amino acids. V was clipped by 6 bases and J by 6 bases, with 12 bases between them. The CDR3 nucleotides read TGTGCCAGCAGTCTTGATACGGCTCAGCCCCAGCATTTT. Protein product: CASSLDTAQPQHF. The entire variable domain, with the rest obtained from reference TRBV16 and TRBJ1-5, is as follows: GEEVAQTPKHLVRGEGQKAKLYCAPIKGHSYVFWYQQVLKNEFKFLISFQNENVFDETGMPKERFSAKCLPNSPCSLEIQATKLEDSAVYFCASSLDTAQPQHFGDGTRLSIL.

The gene calls are TRBV2 and TRBJ2-1, with no clear D. Germline assignment: CDR1 SNHLY and CDR2 FYNNEI. The CDR3 consists of 13 residues. The V and J ends lost 3 bases and 4 bases respectively, with 7 bases between them. CDR3 nucleotide sequence: TGTGCCAGCAGTGATTTCTCTTACAATGAGCAGTTCTTC. Translating gives CASSDFSYNEQFF.

A word on this clone: This specimen includes other DNA sequences encoding the same CDR3. The V call is TRBV7-8, the J call TRBJ2-5; no clear D. Germline CDR1 is SGHVS and CDR2 is FQNEAQ. Trimming removed 1 base at V and 2 bases at J, with 5 bases between. The length of the CDR3 is 13 residues. In DNA form, the CDR3 reads TGTGCCAGCAGCTTAGGGCCACAAGAGACCCAGTACTTC. This translates into CASSLGPQETQYF.

The chain links TRBV14 to TRBJ2-5; D gene uncertain. Looked up from germline, CDR1 is SGHDN and CDR2 is FVKESK. This CDR3 region has 14 residues. V was trimmed by 3 bases and J by 2 bases, leaving 10 bases between them. This chain's CDR3 is CASSHGAWQETQYF. DNA of the CDR3: TGTGCCAGCAGCCACGGTGCATGGCAAGAGACCCAGTACTTC. The full variable domain, in which reference TRBV14 and TRBJ2-5 provide the parts outside the CDR3, is EAGVTQFPSHSVIEKGQTVTLRCDPISGHDNLYWYRRVMGKEIKFLLHFVKESKQDESGMPNNRFLAERTGGTYSTLKVQPAELEDSGVYFCASSHGAWQETQYFGPGTRLLVL.

The rearrangement joins TRBV7-6 to TRBJ2-5; 7 bases fit TRBD1. Germline V gives CDR1 SGHVS, CDR2 FNYEAQ. Germline trimming cut 1 base from V and 2 bases from J; bases unmatched to any gene: 1. This CDR3 comprises 14 residues. The CDR3 region is CASSLGRGQETQYF. CDR3 coding DNA: TGTGCCAGCAGCTTAGGCAGGGGGCAAGAGACCCAGTACTTC.

This chain uses TRBV11-2 with TRBJ1-4, with 10 bases lining up with TRBD1. CDR1 is SGHAT and CDR2 is FQNNGV in the germline V gene. The CDR3 is 15 amino acids. Trimming took 1 base from V and 5 from J; bases not matched to a gene: 1. The CDR3 region has the DNA TGTGCCAGCAGCTTAGGGGACAGGGGAAATGAAAAACTGTTTTTT. Encoded protein: CASSLGDRGNEKLFF. Full variable domain (missing parts from reference TRBV11-2 and TRBJ1-4): EAGVAQSPRYKIIEKRQSVAFWCNPISGHATLYWYQQILGQGPKLLIQFQNNGVVDDSQLPKDRFSAERLKGVDSTLKIQPAKLEDSAVYLCASSLGDRGNEKLFFGSGTQLSVL.

V is TRBV30 and J is TRBJ1-2; TRBD1 agrees at 12 bases. V shed 0 bases and J 5 bases; nucleotides not matched to a gene: 7. The CDR3 runs to 16 residues. Per the germline V gene, CDR1 is GTSNPN and CDR2 is SVGIG (reference sequence). This CDR3 is CAWSVTGTGGRYGYTF. For the CDR3, the DNA is TGTGCCTGGAGTGTAACAGGGACAGGGGGCCGGTATGGCTACACCTTC.